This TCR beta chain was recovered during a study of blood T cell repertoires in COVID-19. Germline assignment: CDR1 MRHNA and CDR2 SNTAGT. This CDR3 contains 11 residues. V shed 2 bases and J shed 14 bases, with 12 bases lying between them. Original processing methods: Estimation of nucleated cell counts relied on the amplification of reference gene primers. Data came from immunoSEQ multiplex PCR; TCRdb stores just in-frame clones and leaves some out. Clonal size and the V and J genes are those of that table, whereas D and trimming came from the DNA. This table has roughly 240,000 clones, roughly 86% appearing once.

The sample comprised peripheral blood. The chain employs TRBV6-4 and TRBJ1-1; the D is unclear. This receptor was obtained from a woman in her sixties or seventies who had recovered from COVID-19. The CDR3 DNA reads TGTGCCAGCAGTGACCTCAGAACATTCTTCTTT. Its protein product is CASSDLRTFFF.